A single sample is the source of the 23 T cell receptor beta chains below, sequenced in a study of Ad26.COV2.S vaccination and SARS-CoV-2 variants. The table came from immunoSEQ multiplex PCR; TCRdb's copy has only in-frame clones and leaves some out. Of some 420,000 clones in the sample, 70% to 90% were seen once. Treatment noted: some 19 received Ad26.COV2.S at low or high dose, single or two shots; a few received placebo; per-sample allocation not given. Each sample was drawn 63 days after the first injection (of vaccine or placebo). The material was peripheral blood, obtained in a trial of Ad26.COV2.S vaccine versus placebo. Receptors originate from a person aged 18-65 years who received the Ad26.COV2.S COVID-19 vaccine or a placebo.

The chain carries TRBV4-3 and TRBJ2-7, with D unclear. The CDR3 has 12 amino acids. V was clipped by 0 bases and J by 7 bases, with 7 bases between them. Germline CDR1 LGHNA, CDR2 YSLEER. The CDR3 loop reads CASSQEIREQYF. The DNA of the CDR3 is TGCGCCAGCAGCCAAGAGATACGGGAGCAGTACTTC.

The chain employs TRBV19 and TRBJ1-5; D is undetermined. Germline assignment: CDR1 LNHDA and CDR2 SQIVND (reference sequence). This CDR3 spans 12 amino acids. Trimming shortened V by 6 bases and J by 2 bases, and 5 bases separated the two germline ends. The CDR3 reads CASSPGNQPQHF. Here the CDR3 DNA reads TGTGCCAGTAGCCCGGGCAATCAGCCCCAGCATTTT.

This sequence joins TRBV3-1 (or the pseudogene TRBV3-2) and TRBJ1-1; D ambiguous. Looked up from germline, CDR1 is LGHDT and CDR2 is YNNKEL (reference sequence). Trimming removed 4 bases from V and 3 bases from J, with 9 bases in between. The CDR3 is 13 residues long. The CDR3 here is CASSLTVDTEAFF. Here the CDR3 DNA reads TGTGCCAGCAGCCTTACAGTAGACACTGAAGCTTTCTTT.

V is TRBV7-3 and J is TRBJ2-1; D tentatively fits TRBD1 or TRBD2 (6 bases each). CDR3 length: 12 residues. With 5 bases removed from V and 8 bases from J, the gap between germline ends came to 10 bases. Germline CDR1 reads SGHTA; CDR2 reads FQGTGA. CDR3 protein: CASSPGGDEQFF. CDR3 nucleotide sequence: TGTGCCAGCAGCCCCGGGGGCGATGAGCAGTTCTTC.

This clone was seen once. This chain joins TRBV5-6 and TRBJ2-5; 7 bases match TRBD1. Germline-derived CDR1 and CDR2 are SGHDT and YYEEEE. This CDR3 contains 14 residues. V lost 3 bases and J lost 1; bases outside the gene matches: 3. CDR3 protein: CASSSTGIQETQYF. For the CDR3, the DNA is TGTGCCAGCAGCTCGACAGGGATCCAAGAGACCCAGTACTTC.

The chain links TRBV28 to TRBJ2-7; 10 bases are shared with TRBD1. Losses at the gene ends were 1 base for V and 4 bases for J; bases not matched to a gene: 4. CDR1 and CDR2 from the germline V gene are MDHEN and SYDVKM. The CDR3 contains 15 residues. The CDR3 DNA is TGTGCCAGCAGTTTATTCTGGGGACAGGGGTACGAGCAGTACTTC. This codes for CASSLFWGQGYEQYF.

This clone was seen just once. The chain couples TRBV2 to TRBJ1-6, with 9 positions matching TRBD1. The CDR3 loop spans 15 amino acids. The V gene end was trimmed by 7 bases and the J gene end by 8 bases; junction bases not matched to a gene: 9. Germline assignment: CDR1 SNHLY and CDR2 FYNNEI. CDR3 nucleotides: TGTGCCAGCACTTACCGGGACAGGGAGTATTCACCCCTCCACTTT. This encodes CASTYRDREYSPLHF.

V and J are TRBV5-5 and TRBJ2-7, with D perhaps TRBD1 (7 bases). The CDR3 has 15 residues. The V gene lost 0 bases and the J gene lost 5 bases, with 15 bases spanning the gap. Per the germline V gene, CDR1 is SGHKS and CDR2 is YYEKEE (reference sequence). In DNA form, the CDR3 reads TGTGCCAGCAGCTTGGCTCCCCAGGGGGGCCACGAGCAGTACTTC. Translating gives CASSLAPQGGHEQYF.

This rearrangement joins TRBV27 to TRBJ2-6; possibly TRBD2 for D (6 bases). The CDR3 runs to 15 residues. The V end lost 2 bases, the J end lost 4 bases, and 9 bases lay between the germline ends. Germline CDR1 MNHEY, CDR2 SMNVEV (reference sequence). The CDR3 nucleotides are TGTGCCAGCAGTTTAGGGGGGTTCGGGGCCAACGTCCTGACTTTC. Protein product: CASSLGGFGANVLTF.

The chain couples TRBV28 to TRBJ2-5; perhaps D is TRBD1 or TRBD2 (6 bases each). The V end lost 6 bases, the J end lost 0 bases, and 11 bases lay between the germline ends. Germline CDR1 is MDHEN and CDR2 is SYDVKM. The CDR3 sequence is 14 residues long. This CDR3 reads CASRVGGHQETQYF. CDR3 in DNA: TGTGCCAGCAGGGTCGGGGGCCACCAAGAGACCCAGTACTTC.

This CDR3 reads CASSVEGTWGTQYF. The CDR3 DNA sequence: TGTGCCAGCAGCGTAGAAGGGACGTGGGGGACCCAGTACTTC. The chain couples TRBV9 to TRBJ2-5; D tentatively reads TRBD1 or TRBD2 (5 bases each). V lost 0 bases and J 7 bases, leaving 13 bases between the germline ends. The CDR3 has 14 residues. CDR1 and CDR2 (germline): SGDLS, YYNGEE.

V gene TRBV7-2 combines with J gene TRBJ2-3, with 8 bases fitting TRBD2. V was pared by 5 bases and J by 5 bases, with 9 bases of the junction left unmatched. CDR1 is SGHTA and CDR2 is FQGNSA in the germline V gene. CDR3 size: 15 residues. CDR3 loop: CASSPSGGWGDTQYF. CDR3 in DNA: TGTGCCAGCAGCCCAAGCGGGGGTTGGGGAGATACGCAGTATTTT. The variable domain in full, completed from reference TRBV7-2 and TRBJ2-3, reads GAGVSQSPSNKVTEKGKDVELRCDPISGHTALYWYRQSLGQGLEFLIYFQGNSAPDKSGLPSDRFSAERTGGSVSTLTIQRTQQEDSAVYLCASSPSGGWGDTQYFGPGTRLTVL.

This clone was found once. CDR3 residues: CASRPTLVYGYTF. In DNA form, the CDR3 reads TGTGCCAGCAGGCCAACATTGGTCTATGGCTACACCTTC. The chain joins TRBV6-6 to TRBJ1-2; no clear D. The V gene lost 6 bases and the J gene lost 4 bases, with 12 bases spanning the gap. Germline CDR1 and CDR2: MNHNY and SVGAGI (reference sequence). The CDR3 is made up of 13 amino acids.

This sequence joins TRBV11-3 and TRBJ2-1, with 11 nucleotides matching TRBD1. The CDR3 contains 15 residues. CDR1 is SGHNT and CDR2 is YENEEA in the germline V gene. The V segment lost 5 bases and the J segment 12 bases; nucleotides outside the gene matches: 12. The CDR3 sequence is CASSPRPGQGVRQFF. For the CDR3, the DNA is TGTGCCAGCAGCCCTCGCCCGGGACAGGGGGTTCGGCAGTTCTTC.

This sequence joins TRBV4-2 and TRBJ2-7; D gene unclear. Germline V gene data show CDR1 as LGHNA and CDR2 as YNFKEQ. The CDR3 runs 14 residues. V was shortened by 4 bases and J by 5 bases, with 15 bases between the two germline ends. CDR3 in amino acids: CASSPRVSVNEQYF. As DNA, the CDR3 is TGTGCCAGCAGCCCTCGTGTATCAGTGAACGAGCAGTACTTC.

The rearrangement links TRBV11-2 to TRBJ2-7; possibly TRBD2 for D (6 bases). This CDR3 has 16 amino acids. The germline CDR1 and CDR2 sequences are SGHAT and FQNNGV. V lost 8 bases to trimming and J lost 4 bases, with 24 bases between them. CDR3 coding DNA: TGTGCCAGCCGCAGCTTAAGGTTTAGGGGAGGATACGAGCAGTACTTC. Translation gives CASRSLRFRGGYEQYF.

This clone was counted once. This rearrangement joins TRBV7-9 to TRBJ2-5; D uncertain. V was cut by 4 bases and J by 0 bases, with 15 bases left in between. The CDR3 extends over 16 amino acids. Germline CDR1 and CDR2: SEHNR and FQNEAQ (reference sequence). CDR3 amino acids: CASSSRDHEYQETQYF. Here the CDR3 DNA reads TGTGCCAGCAGCTCGCGAGACCACGAGTACCAAGAGACCCAGTACTTC. Full variable domain (remainder filled in from reference TRBV7-9 and TRBJ2-5): DTGVSQNPRHKITKRGQNVTFRCDPISEHNRLYWYRQTLGQGPEFLTYFQNEAQLEKSRLLSDRFSAERPKGSFSTLEIQRTEQGDSAMYLCASSSRDHEYQETQYFGPGTRLLVL.

The gene calls are TRBV6-2 or TRBV6-3 and TRBJ1-2; D gene uncertain. The V gene lost 0 bases and the J gene lost 4 bases, with 9 bases spanning the gap. Germline CDR1 MNHEY, CDR2 SVGEGT. The CDR3 consists of 14 residues. Here the CDR3 DNA reads TGTGCCAGCAGTTACTCGACGGAGAGCTATGGCTACACCTTC. This encodes CASSYSTESYGYTF.

The genes are TRBV6-5 and TRBJ1-2; no firm D call. Germline assignment: CDR1 MNHEY and CDR2 SVGAGI. V was clipped by 0 bases and J by 5 bases, with 13 bases between them. The CDR3 has 15 residues. The CDR3 DNA is TGTGCCAGCAGTTACTCGCCCTCACCGGGGTATGGCTACACCTTC. It codes for CASSYSPSPGYGYTF.

This clone was counted a single time. This chain links TRBV5-6 with TRBJ1-6, with D perhaps matching TRBD1 (6 bases). Deletions cut 0 bases from V and 3 bases from J, with 7 bases between. The CDR3 runs to 15 residues. Germline V CDR1 and CDR2: SGHDT, YYEEEE. The CDR3 coding sequence is TGTGCCAGCAGCTTGGAGGGGGTCTATAATTCACCCCTCCACTTT. As protein: CASSLEGVYNSPLHF.

V gene TRBV4-2 combines with J gene TRBJ2-7, with a weak D call TRBD2 (6 bases). The CDR3 spans 16 residues. The germline V gene has CDR1 LGHNA and CDR2 YNFKEQ. The V end was cut by 0 bases, the J end by 6 bases, with 18 bases between. CDR3 sequence reads: CASSQDLRSLGGEQYF. The CDR3 coding sequence is TGTGCCAGCAGCCAAGATTTGCGATCGCTGGGAGGCGAGCAGTACTTC.

The V gene is TRBV5-1, the J gene TRBJ1-1, with D possibly matching TRBD1 (6 bases). This CDR3 is 16 amino acids long. V was pared by 0 bases and J by 3 bases, with 15 bases between. The V gene's germline CDR1 is SGHRS and CDR2 YFSETQ. CDR3 sequence reads: CASSLVLGGGDTEAFF. As DNA, the CDR3 is TGCGCCAGCAGCTTGGTACTAGGGGGAGGGGACACTGAAGCTTTCTTT. The complete variable domain, with remaining parts taken from reference TRBV5-1 and TRBJ1-1, reads KAGVTQTPRYLIKTRGQQVTLSCSPISGHRSVSWYQQTPGQGLQFLFEYFSETQRNKGNFPGRFSGRQFSNSRSEMNVSTLELGDSALYLCASSLVLGGGDTEAFFGQGTRLTVV.

The chain recombines TRBV19 with TRBJ2-5, with TRBD1 identical over 8 bases. The CDR3 loop spans 22 amino acids. The V and J ends lost 5 bases and 2 bases, in that order; junction bases with no gene match: 28. From germline, CDR1 is LNHDA and CDR2 SQIVND (reference sequence). The CDR3 sequence is CASSGSFLLSLLTGGRQETQYF. CDR3 sequence (DNA): TGTGCCAGTAGTGGGTCTTTCCTCCTAAGCTTACTTACAGGGGGAAGACAAGAGACCCAGTACTTC.